The clone carrying this T cell receptor beta chain was recorded a few times. Its antigen is still unknown. This CDR3 is 14 amino acids long. Germline V CDR1 and CDR2: KGHDR, SFDVKD. Trimming took 2 bases from V and 8 from J, leaving 13 bases between them. This sample is drawn from a study of blood T cells in healthy people across ages. Study background: About one barcoded beta molecule per two T cells came from capture by template switching. The study's findings and limits: Diversity figures derived from one million T cells were judged to underestimate the true value.

Through a sample-barcoded 5' primer and a J-beta primer mix, a second PCR was run for roughly 6 to 12 cycles. Samples each returned at least 2.5 million CDR3-containing paired-end reads. Via MiXCR, TCRdb re-called the 5' RACE reads, giving one row per CDR3 protein. The sample lists some 1.5 million distinct CDR3 sequences, less than 45% occurring once. This rearrangement joins TRBV24-1 to TRBJ2-3; the D gene could be TRBD1 or TRBD2 (5 bases each). The TCR comes from a woman under 30 in good health. The source material was blood. The CDR3 sequence is CATSDSLTGGTQYF. In nucleotides, the CDR3 is TGTGCCACCAGTGATTCCTTGACTGGGGGTACGCAGTATTTT.